This T cell receptor (beta chain) was profiled in a study of control samples from healthy donors and cancer patients. The assay was immunoSEQ multiplex PCR, and TCRdb's table has in-frame clones only and misses some. This sample has roughly 100,000 clones; roughly 80% occur once, and the top ten carry 13%. CDR3 length: 14 amino acids. Trimming shortened V by 0 bases and J by 1 base, and 8 bases separated the two germline ends. The V gene's germline CDR1 is SGHDT and CDR2 YYEEEE. The rearrangement joins TRBV5-6 to TRBJ2-7; a weak D match, TRBD2 (6 bases). Sequences were obtained from blood. This receptor was obtained from a woman between 50 and 59 years old in good health. The CDR3 protein is CASSLAGGSYEQYF. CDR3 nucleotide sequence: TGTGCCAGCAGCTTGGCCGGGGGATCCTACGAGCAGTACTTC.